One sample yielded the 25 T cell receptor beta chains listed below, sequenced in a study of T cell repertoires in cytomegalovirus infection. MiXCR was run by TCRdb on the reads, yielding one entry per CDR3 protein. The table shows roughly 130,000 distinct CDR3 sequences, with roughly a quarter occurring only once. Their target antigens are unknown. The specimen sequenced was PBMCs, sequenced either directly or after in vitro stimulation (not recorded which). The receptors were sampled from a human donor in good health (CMV status not recorded). Some clones in this sample may be carry-over from other donors' samples.

The rearrangement joins TRBV19 to TRBJ2-7; 9 bases fit TRBD1. The germline CDR1 and CDR2 sequences are LNHDA and SQIVND (reference sequence). V gave up 4 bases and J gave up 6 bases; unmatched junction bases: 7. This CDR3 region has 14 residues. CDR3 DNA sequence: TGTGCCAGTAGTACCTTGGACAGGGGAGGCGAGCAGTACTTC. Its protein is CASSTLDRGGEQYF.

The rearrangement uses TRBV5-1 and TRBJ2-4, with 8 bases matching TRBD2. The CDR3 contains 18 residues. The J segment lost 0 bases and the V segment lost 1 base, leaving 9 bases of the junction unmatched. Germline CDR1 reads SGHRS; CDR2 reads YFSETQ. Here the CDR3 reads CASSLMRGRKLAKNIQYF. Here the CDR3 DNA reads TGCGCCAGCAGCTTGATGCGCGGGAGGAAACTAGCCAAAAACATTCAGTACTTC. Drawing the rest from reference TRBV5-1 and TRBJ2-4, the complete variable domain is KAGVTQTPRYLIKTRGQQVTLSCSPISGHRSVSWYQQTPGQGLQFLFEYFSETQRNKGNFPGRFSGRQFSNSRSEMNVSTLELGDSALYLCASSLMRGRKLAKNIQYFGAGTRLSVL.

This chain joins TRBV7-6 and TRBJ2-1; possible D gene TRBD2, 5 bases. Germline V gene data show CDR1 as SGHVS and CDR2 as FNYEAQ. Trimming removed 8 bases from V and 14 bases from J, with 16 bases in between. This CDR3 spans 11 amino acids. CDR3 nucleotide sequence: TGTGCCAGCTCCCTGGCCTCCGGGGAGTTCTTC. Its protein is CASSLASGEFF.

The chain is built from TRBV20-1 and TRBJ2-3; possible D gene TRBD1, 6 bases. Between the trimmed V and J ends, which lost 6 bases and 3 bases, there was a span of 13 bases. The germline V gene has CDR1 DFQATT and CDR2 SNEGSKA (reference sequence). This CDR3 spans 13 amino acids. CDR3: CSAPKQGTDTQYF. DNA of the CDR3: TGCAGTGCACCCAAACAGGGTACAGATACGCAGTATTTT.

This clonotype was seen just once. The J gene is TRBJ2-7, the V gene TRBV6-2 or TRBV6-3, with 11 bases fitting TRBD2. Germline assignment: CDR1 MNHEY and CDR2 SVGEGT. The V gene end was trimmed by 3 bases and the J gene end by 2 bases; junction bases not matched to a gene: 6. The CDR3 consists of 16 residues. CDR3: CASSYGTSGSPYEQYF. The CDR3 bases are TGTGCCAGCAGTTATGGGACTAGCGGATCTCCCTACGAGCAGTACTTC.

V and J are TRBV27 and TRBJ2-2; D not certain. V shed 10 bases and J shed 6 bases, with 0 bases lying between them. The CDR3 extends over 8 amino acids. Germline V gene sequence: CDR1 MNHEY, CDR2 SMNVEV (reference sequence). CDR3 region: CATGELFF. Here the CDR3 DNA reads TGTGCCACCGGGGAGCTGTTTTTT.

This clonotype was observed a few times. The chain couples TRBV7-6 to TRBJ2-1, with 14 positions matching TRBD2. The trim removed 5 bases at V and 4 bases at J, leaving 1 base unmatched. Germline V gene data show CDR1 as SGHVS and CDR2 as FNYEAQ. The CDR3 spans 15 residues. DNA for the CDR3: TGTGCCAGCAGCGGGACTAGCGGGAGTTACAATGAGCAGTTCTTC. Translation: CASSGTSGSYNEQFF.

V is TRBV15 and J is TRBJ1-1; D gene ambiguous. Trimming pared 1 base from V and 2 bases from J, leaving 8 bases between. In germline, CDR1 is LNHNV, CDR2 YYDKDF (reference sequence). This CDR3 contains 14 residues. The CDR3 nucleotides are TGTGCCACCAGCAGAGTCAGTATTAACACTGAAGCTTTCTTT. Translated, it gives CATSRVSINTEAFF.

This clonotype was seen more than once but under ten times. This chain connects TRBV12-3 or TRBV12-4 to TRBJ2-3, with 12 bases aligning to TRBD2. Unmatched junction bases numbered 7, after V lost 9 bases and J lost 0 bases. CDR3 size: 16 residues. The CDR3 sequence is CASKRGLAGSTDTQYF. The CDR3 DNA is TGTGCCAGTAAACGAGGACTAGCGGGGAGCACAGATACGCAGTATTTT.

This clonotype was observed a few times. The J gene is TRBJ2-5, the V gene TRBV11-2; D is uncertain. V lost 2 bases and J lost 5, with 9 bases in between. This CDR3 comprises 13 residues. Germline-derived CDR1 and CDR2 are SGHAT and FQNNGV. The CDR3 nucleotides are TGTGCCAGCAGCTTATCGGAGTCCGAGACCCAGTACTTC. Residues: CASSLSESETQYF.

This clonotype occurred many times. The V gene is TRBV7-2, the J gene TRBJ1-5, with 11 bases matching TRBD1. Germline V CDR1 and CDR2: SGHTA, FQGNSA. V was pared by 3 bases and J by 4 bases, with 5 bases of the junction left unmatched. The length of the CDR3 is 16 residues. CDR3 DNA sequence: TGTGCCAGCAGCTTTACCGGACAGGGGGCAAATCAGCCCCAGCATTTT. Protein: CASSFTGQGANQPQHF.

The chain employs TRBV28 and TRBJ2-7, with 11 bases lining up with TRBD2. Germline loops: CDR1 MDHEN, CDR2 SYDVKM. CDR3 length: 15 residues. V lost 5 bases to trimming and J lost 2 bases; unmatched junction nucleotides: 5. CDR3 bases: TGTGCCAGCAGTCCCCCGGGACTAGCGGCCTACGAGCAGTACTTC. Protein product: CASSPPGLAAYEQYF.

V is TRBV5-4 and J is TRBJ1-2; possible D gene TRBD1, 5 bases. The CDR3 consists of 12 residues. Looked up from germline, CDR1 is SGHNT and CDR2 is YYREEE (reference sequence). Trimming removed 4 bases from V and 11 bases from J, with 15 bases in between. In nucleotides, the CDR3 is TGTGCCAGCAGCGCTGGGACGGCGGTTTACACCTTC. Protein sequence: CASSAGTAVYTF.

This clonotype has just a few counts. The J gene is TRBJ1-2, the V gene TRBV12-3 or TRBV12-4; D perhaps matches TRBD1 (6 bases). This CDR3 is 14 amino acids long. Trimming took off 5 bases at V and 3 bases at J, with 13 bases between the two ends. DNA of the CDR3: TGTGCCAGCAGTCCCTCGGACAGTTACTATGGCTACACCTTC. The encoded protein is CASSPSDSYYGYTF.

This sequence joins TRBV19 and TRBJ1-5; D remains unclear. The V and J ends lost 3 bases and 0 bases respectively, with 12 bases between them. The germline V gene has CDR1 LNHDA and CDR2 SQIVND (reference sequence). CDR3 length: 16 residues. The CDR3 coding sequence is TGTGCCAGTAGTATTGACGGATCCCATAGCAATCAGCCCCAGCATTTT. Its protein product is CASSIDGSHSNQPQHF.

The chain carries TRBV7-9 and TRBJ1-1, with unresolved D. This CDR3 has 13 residues. CDR1 is SEHNR and CDR2 is FQNEAQ in the germline V gene (reference sequence). V was clipped by 2 bases and J by 1 base, with 5 bases between them. The CDR3 DNA follows: TGTGCCAGCAGCTTAAACGCGAACACTGAAGCTTTCTTT. This codes for CASSLNANTEAFF.

The chain recombines TRBV11-2 with TRBJ2-1; 9 bases match TRBD1. The V gene's germline CDR1 is SGHAT and CDR2 FQNNGV. This CDR3 region has 18 residues. V lost 7 bases, J lost 4 bases, and 17 bases stayed unmatched. CDR3: CASTPQGQGASAYNEQFF. For the CDR3, the DNA is TGTGCCAGCACCCCCCAGGGACAGGGAGCCTCCGCGTACAATGAGCAGTTCTTC.

This clonotype was detected many times. The chain uses TRBV28 and TRBJ2-2; 7 bases align to TRBD2. V was clipped by 2 bases and J by 6 bases; unmatched bases: 3. From germline, CDR1 is MDHEN and CDR2 SYDVKM. The CDR3 sequence is 14 residues long. The CDR3 coding sequence is TGTGCCAGCAGTTTAGCGGGAGAGGCCGGGGAGCTGTTTTTT. Its protein is CASSLAGEAGELFF.

The rearrangement links TRBV5-1 to TRBJ2-1; TRBD2 matches 11 bases. The J segment lost 10 bases and the V segment lost 4 bases, leaving 10 bases of the junction unmatched. The CDR3 totals 15 residues. CDR1 and CDR2 from the germline V gene are SGHRS and YFSETQ. As DNA, the CDR3 is TGCGCCAGCAGCCCTACTAGCGGGAGTTGGGCGGAGCAGTTCTTC. Protein: CASSPTSGSWAEQFF. Full variable domain (missing parts from reference TRBV5-1 and TRBJ2-1): KAGVTQTPRYLIKTRGQQVTLSCSPISGHRSVSWYQQTPGQGLQFLFEYFSETQRNKGNFPGRFSGRQFSNSRSEMNVSTLELGDSALYLCASSPTSGSWAEQFFGPGTRLTVL.

The V call is TRBV7-2, the J call TRBJ1-2, with 8 bases aligning to TRBD1. The CDR3 has 17 amino acids. CDR1 and CDR2 from the germline V gene are SGHTA and FQGNSA. The junction had 13 bases not matched to a gene; V was cut back by 4 bases and J by 3 bases. This CDR3 reads CASSSPGGRRFDYGYTF. As DNA, the CDR3 is TGTGCCAGCAGCTCCCCAGGGGGCAGGAGGTTCGACTATGGCTACACCTTC.

This clonotype was found many times. This chain connects TRBV7-2 to TRBJ2-3, with 7 bases matching TRBD2. In germline, CDR1 is SGHTA, CDR2 FQGNSA. CDR3 size: 17 residues. The V gene end was trimmed by 0 bases and the J gene end by 0 bases; junction bases not matched to a gene: 6. The chain's CDR3 is CASSLAASGVSTDTQYF. The CDR3 DNA reads TGTGCCAGCAGCTTAGCTGCTAGCGGAGTGAGCACAGATACGCAGTATTTT.

This clonotype came up a few times. The chain couples TRBV28 to TRBJ2-1; no clear D gene. The CDR3 runs to 10 residues. The V and J ends lost 6 bases and 10 bases respectively, with 7 bases between them. From germline, CDR1 is MDHEN and CDR2 SYDVKM. CDR3: CASSSIEQFF. Here the CDR3 DNA reads TGTGCCAGCAGCAGTATAGAGCAGTTCTTC.

The CDR3 nucleotides read TGTGCCAGCAGCGAACAGGGGGACCAGCCCCAGCATTTT. Translation: CASSEQGDQPQHF. V gene TRBV7-2 combines with J gene TRBJ1-5; 8 nucleotides align to TRBD1. V lost 5 bases and J lost 7; bases outside the gene matches: 4. Germline CDR1 SGHTA, CDR2 FQGNSA. The CDR3 has 13 amino acids.

This clonotype was recorded a few times. The rearrangement links TRBV7-9 to TRBJ2-5; 9 nucleotides align to TRBD2. This CDR3 has 14 amino acids. Germline V gene lookup returns CDR1 SEHNR and CDR2 FQNEAQ (reference sequence). J was trimmed by 5 bases and V by 5 bases; bases with no gene match: 6. CDR3 in amino acids: CASSQVAGVETQYF. CDR3 DNA: TGTGCCAGCAGCCAAGTAGCGGGAGTGGAGACCCAGTACTTC.

This clonotype was detected only a few times. CDR3 protein: CASSLEGGYNSPLHF. Written as DNA, the CDR3 is TGTGCCAGCAGTTTAGAGGGCGGCTATAATTCACCCCTCCACTTT. V is TRBV27 and J is TRBJ1-6, with D uncertain. Looked up from germline, CDR1 is MNHEY and CDR2 is SMNVEV (reference sequence). The CDR3 length is 15 residues. V was clipped by 2 bases and J by 3 bases, with 8 bases between them.